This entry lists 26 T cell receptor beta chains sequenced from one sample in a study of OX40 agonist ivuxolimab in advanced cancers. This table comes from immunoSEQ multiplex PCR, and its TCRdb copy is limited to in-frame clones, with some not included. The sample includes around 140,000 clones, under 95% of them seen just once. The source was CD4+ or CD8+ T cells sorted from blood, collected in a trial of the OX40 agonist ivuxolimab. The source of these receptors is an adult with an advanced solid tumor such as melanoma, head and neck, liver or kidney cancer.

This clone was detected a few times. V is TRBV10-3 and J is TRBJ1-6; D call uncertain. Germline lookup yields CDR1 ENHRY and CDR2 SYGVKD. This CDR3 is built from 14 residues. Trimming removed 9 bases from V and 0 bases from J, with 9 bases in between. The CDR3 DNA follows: TGTGCCATGAACAGAAGCTCCTATAATTCACCCCTCCACTTT. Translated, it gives CAMNRSSYNSPLHF.

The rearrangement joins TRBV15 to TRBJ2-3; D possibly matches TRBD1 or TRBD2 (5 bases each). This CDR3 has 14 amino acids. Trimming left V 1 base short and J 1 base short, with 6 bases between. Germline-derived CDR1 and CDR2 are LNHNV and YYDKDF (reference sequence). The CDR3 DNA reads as TGTGCCACCAGCAGAGGGGACCGCACAGATACGCAGTATTTT. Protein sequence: CATSRGDRTDTQYF. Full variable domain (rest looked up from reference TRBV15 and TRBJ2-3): DAMVIQNPRYQVTQFGKPVTLSCSQTLNHNVMYWYQQKSSQAPKLLFHYYDKDFNNEADTPDNFQSRRPNTSFCFLDIRSPGLGDTAMYLCATSRGDRTDTQYFGPGTRLTVL.

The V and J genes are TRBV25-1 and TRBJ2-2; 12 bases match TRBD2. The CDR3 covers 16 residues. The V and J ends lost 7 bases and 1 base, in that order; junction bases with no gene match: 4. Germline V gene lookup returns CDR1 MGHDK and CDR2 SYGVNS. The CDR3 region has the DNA TGTGCCAGCACTCCGGGACTAGCGGGGAACACCGGGGAGCTGTTTTTT. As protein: CASTPGLAGNTGELFF.

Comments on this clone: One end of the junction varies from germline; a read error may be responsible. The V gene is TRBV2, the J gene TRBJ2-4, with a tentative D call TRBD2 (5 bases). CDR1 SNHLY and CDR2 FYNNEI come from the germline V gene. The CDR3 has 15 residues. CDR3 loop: CASSSRTATENIQCF. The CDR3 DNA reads TGTGCCAGCAGCTCTAGGACTGCGACGGAGAACATTCAGTGCTTC.

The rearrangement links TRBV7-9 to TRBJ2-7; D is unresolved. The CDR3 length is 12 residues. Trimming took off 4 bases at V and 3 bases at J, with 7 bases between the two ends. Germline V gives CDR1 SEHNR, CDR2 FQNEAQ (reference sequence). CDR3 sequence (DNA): TGTGCCAGCAGCTCCCGAGGCTACGAGCAGTACTTC. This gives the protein CASSSRGYEQYF.

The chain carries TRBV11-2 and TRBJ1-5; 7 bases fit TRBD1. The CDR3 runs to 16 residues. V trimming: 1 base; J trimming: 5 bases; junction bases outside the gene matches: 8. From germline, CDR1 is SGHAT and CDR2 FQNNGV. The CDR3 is CASSLGRGGPHQPQHF. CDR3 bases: TGTGCCAGCAGCTTAGGCAGGGGGGGGCCTCATCAGCCCCAGCATTTT.

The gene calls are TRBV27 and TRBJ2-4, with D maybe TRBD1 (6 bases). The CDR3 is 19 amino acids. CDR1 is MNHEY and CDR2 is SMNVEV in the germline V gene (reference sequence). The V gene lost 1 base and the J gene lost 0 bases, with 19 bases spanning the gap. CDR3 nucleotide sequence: TGTGCCAGCAGTTTATACCCGGACGAAGGACAGCTAGCCAAAAACATTCAGTACTTC. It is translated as CASSLYPDEGQLAKNIQYF.

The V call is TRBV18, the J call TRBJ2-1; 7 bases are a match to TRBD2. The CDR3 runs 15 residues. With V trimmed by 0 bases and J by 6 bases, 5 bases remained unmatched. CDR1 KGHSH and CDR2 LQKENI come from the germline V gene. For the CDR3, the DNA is TGTGCCAGCTCACCACCGACTAGCTGGGGCAATGAGCAGTTCTTC. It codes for CASSPPTSWGNEQFF.

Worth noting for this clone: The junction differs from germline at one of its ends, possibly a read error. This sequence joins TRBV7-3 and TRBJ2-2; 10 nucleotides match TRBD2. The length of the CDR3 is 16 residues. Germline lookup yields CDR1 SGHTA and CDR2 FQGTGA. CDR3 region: CASSQEGAGGTGELFF. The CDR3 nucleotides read TGCGCCAGCAGCCAAGAGGGAGCGGGAGGGACCGGGGAGCTGTTTTTT.

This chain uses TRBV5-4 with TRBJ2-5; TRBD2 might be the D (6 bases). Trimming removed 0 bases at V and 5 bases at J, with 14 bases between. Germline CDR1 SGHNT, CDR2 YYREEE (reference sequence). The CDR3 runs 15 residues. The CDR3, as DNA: TGTGCCAGCAGCTTGGCGGCCCGGGGGAGGGAGACCCAGTACTTC. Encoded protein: CASSLAARGRETQYF.

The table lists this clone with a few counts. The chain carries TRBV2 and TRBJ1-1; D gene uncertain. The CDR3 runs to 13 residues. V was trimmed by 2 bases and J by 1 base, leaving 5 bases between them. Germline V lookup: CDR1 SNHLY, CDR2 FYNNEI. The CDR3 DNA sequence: TGTGCCAGCAGTGAACTCCCGAACACTGAAGCTTTCTTT. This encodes CASSELPNTEAFF.

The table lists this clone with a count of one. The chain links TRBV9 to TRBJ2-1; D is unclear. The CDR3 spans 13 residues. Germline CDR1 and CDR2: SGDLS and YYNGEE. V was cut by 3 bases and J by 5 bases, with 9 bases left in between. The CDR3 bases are TGTGCCAGCAGCGCACGTCCGGACAATGAGCAGTTCTTC. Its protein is CASSARPDNEQFF.

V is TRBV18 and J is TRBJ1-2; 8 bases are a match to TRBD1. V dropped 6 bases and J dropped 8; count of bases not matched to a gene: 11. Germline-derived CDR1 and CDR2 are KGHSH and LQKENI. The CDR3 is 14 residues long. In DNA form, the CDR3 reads TGTGCCAGCTCGCCCGGACAGGGCATAACGGGCTACACCTTC. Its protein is CASSPGQGITGYTF.

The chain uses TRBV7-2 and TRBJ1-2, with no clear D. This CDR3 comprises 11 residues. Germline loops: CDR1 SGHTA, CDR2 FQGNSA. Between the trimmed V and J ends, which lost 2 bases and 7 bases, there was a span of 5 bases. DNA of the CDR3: TGTGCCAGCAGCTTATTAAGTGGCTACACCTTC. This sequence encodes CASSLLSGYTF.

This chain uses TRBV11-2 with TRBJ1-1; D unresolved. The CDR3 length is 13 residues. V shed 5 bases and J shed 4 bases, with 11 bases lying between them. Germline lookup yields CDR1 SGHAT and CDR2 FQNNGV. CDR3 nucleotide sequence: TGTGCCAGCAGCCTTGCGGAATTCACTGAAGCTTTCTTT. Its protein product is CASSLAEFTEAFF.

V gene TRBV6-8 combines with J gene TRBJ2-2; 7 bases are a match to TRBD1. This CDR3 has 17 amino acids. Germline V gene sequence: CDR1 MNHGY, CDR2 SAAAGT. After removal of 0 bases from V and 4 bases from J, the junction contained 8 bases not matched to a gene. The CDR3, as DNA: TGTGCCAGCAGTTACTCGAAAACAGGGGTAGGCACCGGGGAGCTGTTTTTT. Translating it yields CASSYSKTGVGTGELFF.

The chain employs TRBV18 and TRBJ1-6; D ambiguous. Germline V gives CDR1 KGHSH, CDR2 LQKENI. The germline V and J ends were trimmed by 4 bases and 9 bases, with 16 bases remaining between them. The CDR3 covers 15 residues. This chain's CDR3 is CASSLTSLGGSPLHF. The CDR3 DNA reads TGTGCCAGCTCACTCACGAGCCTGGGAGGTTCACCCCTCCACTTT.

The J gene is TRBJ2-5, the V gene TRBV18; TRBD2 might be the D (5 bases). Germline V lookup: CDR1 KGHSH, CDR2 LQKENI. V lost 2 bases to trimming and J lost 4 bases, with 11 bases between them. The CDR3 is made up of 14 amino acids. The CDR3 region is CASSPFGERETQYF. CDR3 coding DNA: TGTGCCAGCTCACCATTCGGGGAGCGAGAGACCCAGTACTTC.

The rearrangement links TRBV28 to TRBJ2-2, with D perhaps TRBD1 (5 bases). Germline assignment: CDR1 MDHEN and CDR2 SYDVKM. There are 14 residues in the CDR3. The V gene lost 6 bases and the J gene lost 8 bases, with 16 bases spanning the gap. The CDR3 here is CASRNRLGRGELFF. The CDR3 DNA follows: TGTGCCAGCAGGAACAGGTTGGGGCGGGGGGAGCTGTTTTTT.

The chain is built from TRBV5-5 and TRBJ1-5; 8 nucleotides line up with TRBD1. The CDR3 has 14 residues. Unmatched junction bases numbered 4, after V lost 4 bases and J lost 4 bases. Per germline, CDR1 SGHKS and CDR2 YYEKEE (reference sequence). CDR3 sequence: CASSHRDRNQPQHF. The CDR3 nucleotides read TGTGCCAGCAGCCACCGGGACAGGAATCAGCCCCAGCATTTT.

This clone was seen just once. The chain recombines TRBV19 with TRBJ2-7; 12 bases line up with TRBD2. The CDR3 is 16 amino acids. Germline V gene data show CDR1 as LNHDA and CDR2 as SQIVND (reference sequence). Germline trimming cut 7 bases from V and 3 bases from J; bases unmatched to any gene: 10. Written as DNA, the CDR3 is TGTGCCAGTACCTCTAGCGGGAGGGCCAGTGGCTACGAGCAGTACTTC. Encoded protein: CASTSSGRASGYEQYF.

The CDR3 region is CASSFVGGYYEQYF. CDR3 DNA sequence: TGTGCCAGCAGCTTTGTGGGTGGATACTACGAGCAGTACTTC. The rearrangement links TRBV7-9 to TRBJ2-7; D remains ambiguous. Trimming removed 3 bases at V and 3 bases at J, with 12 bases between. Germline CDR1 and CDR2: SEHNR and FQNEAQ (reference sequence). This CDR3 has 14 amino acids.

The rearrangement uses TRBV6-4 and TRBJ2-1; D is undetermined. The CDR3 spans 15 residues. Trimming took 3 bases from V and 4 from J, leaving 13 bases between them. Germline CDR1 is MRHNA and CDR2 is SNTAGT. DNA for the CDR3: TGTGCCAGCAGTGAAGAGGATACCAAATACAATGAGCAGTTCTTC. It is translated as CASSEEDTKYNEQFF.

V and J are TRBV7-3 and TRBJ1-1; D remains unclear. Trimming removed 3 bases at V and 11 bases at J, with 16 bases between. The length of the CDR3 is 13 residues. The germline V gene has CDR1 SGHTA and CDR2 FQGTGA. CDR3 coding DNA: TGTGCCAGCAGCTTTGAAAACGCGGTTGGGGCTTTCTTT. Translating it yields CASSFENAVGAFF.

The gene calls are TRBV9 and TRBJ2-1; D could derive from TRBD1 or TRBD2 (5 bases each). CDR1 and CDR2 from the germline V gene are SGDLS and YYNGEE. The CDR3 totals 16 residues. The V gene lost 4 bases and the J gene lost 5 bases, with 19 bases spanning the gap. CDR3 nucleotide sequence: TGTGCCAGCAGCAGAGGGGTGGGAGTTTGGAACAATGAGCAGTTCTTC. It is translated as CASSRGVGVWNNEQFF.

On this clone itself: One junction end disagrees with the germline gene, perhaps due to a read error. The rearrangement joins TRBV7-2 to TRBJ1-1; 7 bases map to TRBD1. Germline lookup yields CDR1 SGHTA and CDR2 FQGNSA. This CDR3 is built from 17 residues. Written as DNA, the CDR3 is TGCGCCAGCAGCCAAGGATGGAGGGGGCTTGTAAGGACTGAAGCTTTCTTT. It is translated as CASSQGWRGLVRTEAFF.